This TCR beta chain appears in the sequencing data of a study of T cells in Graves' hyperthyroidism and ophthalmopathy. This clonotype was seen at least ten times. Its matching antigen is unknown. Study results and caveats: Model output signaled ophthalmopathy a median around 5.9 months ahead of onset. From stable hyperthyroidism, ophthalmopathy was separated by a 13 V-J model.

From germline, CDR1 is SGHAT and CDR2 FQDESV (reference sequence). V shed 5 bases and J shed 6 bases, with 23 bases lying between them. The CDR3 contains 16 residues. In the ophthalmopathy cohort, Clinical Activity Score was at least 3, NOSPECS grade at least 4, and duration under 3 months. The CDR3 regions of TCR beta were amplified from RNA transcripts. The HTBI set primed first-round TCR CDR3 RT-PCR. One entry per CDR3 protein results from TCRdb running MiXCR on the multiplex PCR reads. The sample yields fewer than 400,000 distinct CDR3 sequences, around 15% seen once. Sample: blood. The chain has TRBV11-1 and TRBJ2-7, with D unclear. The clonotype was recovered from a middle-aged man with Graves' ophthalmopathy. CDR3 region: CASSTTKGKRWFEQYF. The CDR3 coding sequence is TGTGCCAGCAGCACGACGAAAGGGAAACGGTGGTTCGAGCAGTACTTC.